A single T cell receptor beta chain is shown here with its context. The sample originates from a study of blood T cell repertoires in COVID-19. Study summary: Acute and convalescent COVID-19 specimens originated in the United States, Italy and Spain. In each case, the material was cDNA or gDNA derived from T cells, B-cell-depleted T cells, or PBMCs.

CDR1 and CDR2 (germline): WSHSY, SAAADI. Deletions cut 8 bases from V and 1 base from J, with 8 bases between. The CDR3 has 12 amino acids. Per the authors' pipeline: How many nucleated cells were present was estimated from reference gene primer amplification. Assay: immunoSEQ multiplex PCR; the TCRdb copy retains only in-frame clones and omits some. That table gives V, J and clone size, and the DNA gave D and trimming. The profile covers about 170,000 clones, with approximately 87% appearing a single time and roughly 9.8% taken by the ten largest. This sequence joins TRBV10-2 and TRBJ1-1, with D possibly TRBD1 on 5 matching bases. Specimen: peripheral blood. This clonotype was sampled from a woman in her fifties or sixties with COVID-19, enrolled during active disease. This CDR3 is CASRTGNTEAFF. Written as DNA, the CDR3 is TGCGCCAGCCGAACAGGGAACACTGAAGCTTTCTTT.